This TCR beta chain comes out of a study of T cell responses to AZD1222 COVID-19 vaccine. This clone was counted a few times. Its antigen is not known. General observations from the study: Vaccine-associated CD4 TCRs ranged over spike, dominating at 160-218 and 743-854.

Germline assignment: CDR1 MNHNY and CDR2 SVGAGI (reference sequence). The V and J ends lost 6 bases and 1 base respectively, with 9 bases between them. This CDR3 has 13 amino acids. Data came from immunoSEQ multiplex PCR; TCRdb stores just in-frame clones and leaves some out. The sample carries over 130,000 clones, around nine tenths recorded once. The clonotype comes from an adult who received the AZD1222 COVID-19 vaccine. The specimen was peripheral blood, collected 28 days after the second AZD1222 dose. The chain couples TRBV6-6 to TRBJ1-1; no clear D gene. Here the CDR3 DNA reads TGTGCCAGCAGCCCGGTGGGGAACACTGAAGCTTTCTTT. Its translation: CASSPVGNTEAFF.